Below, 11 T cell receptor beta chains from the same sample are listed, as sequenced in a study of CD8+CD57+ T cells in acquired aplastic anemia. By flow cytometry, patients selected for sequencing had shown an expansion of CD8+CD57+ cells. Genomic DNA constituted the template upon which TCR beta VDJ and CDR3 profiling was performed. TCRdb used MiXCR to reprocess the reads, holding one entry per CDR3 protein. The sample contains roughly 160,000 distinct CDR3 sequences, about two thirds of which appear only once. Sequenced sample: sorted CD4+, CD8+, or CD8+CD57+ T cells (not recorded which) from PBMCs. These receptor sequences come from a human donor with aplastic anemia.

The rearrangement joins TRBV12-3 or TRBV12-4 to TRBJ1-1; no firm D call. The V gene lost 3 bases and the J gene lost 1 base, with 6 bases spanning the gap. CDR3 length equals 13 residues. CDR3 in DNA: TGTGCCAGCAGTTTCATTGGGAACACTGAAGCTTTCTTT. Amino acids: CASSFIGNTEAFF.

This sequence joins TRBV5-1 and TRBJ2-2; TRBD1 matches at 7 bases. The CDR3 covers 15 residues. Germline V gives CDR1 SGHRS, CDR2 YFSETQ. V shed 5 bases, J shed 6 bases, and the junction held 10 bases outside the gene matches. The CDR3 region is CASRIRTGGPGELFF. The CDR3 coding sequence is TGCGCCAGCAGAATAAGGACAGGCGGTCCCGGGGAGCTGTTTTTT. Supplemented by reference TRBV5-1 and TRBJ2-2, the full variable domain reads KAGVTQTPRYLIKTRGQQVTLSCSPISGHRSVSWYQQTPGQGLQFLFEYFSETQRNKGNFPGRFSGRQFSNSRSEMNVSTLELGDSALYLCASRIRTGGPGELFFGEGSRLTVL.

The chain recombines TRBV2 with TRBJ1-2; D gene uncertain. The V gene lost 5 bases and the J gene lost 7 bases, with 14 bases spanning the gap. This CDR3 has 13 amino acids. Germline-derived CDR1 and CDR2 are SNHLY and FYNNEI. The CDR3: CASSRFREGGYTF. Written as DNA, the CDR3 is TGTGCCAGCAGTCGCTTTAGGGAGGGTGGCTACACCTTC.

The chain couples TRBV29-1 to TRBJ2-3; D is undetermined. Germline CDR1 and CDR2: SQVTM and ANQGSEA. This CDR3 comprises 11 residues. The V and J ends lost 6 bases and 2 bases respectively, with 6 bases between them. CDR3 in amino acids: CSVVITDTQYF. The CDR3 region has the DNA TGCAGCGTGGTTATCACAGATACGCAGTATTTT.

The genes are TRBV29-1 and TRBJ1-1; D may be TRBD1 (5 bases). The CDR3 is 11 residues long. Germline assignment: CDR1 SQVTM and CDR2 ANQGSEA. With 0 bases removed from V and 11 bases from J, the gap between germline ends came to 10 bases. CDR3 sequence (DNA): TGCAGCGTTGAAGAAAGGGGAGGCGCTTTCTTT. It encodes CSVEERGGAFF.

This clonotype was detected only a few times. The chain combines TRBV2 with TRBJ1-3; 7 bases are a match to TRBD1. The CDR3 runs to 14 residues. Looked up from germline, CDR1 is SNHLY and CDR2 is FYNNEI. V trimming: 6 bases; J trimming: 6 bases; junction bases outside the gene matches: 8. This chain's CDR3 is CASRDSGQLNTIYF. DNA of the CDR3: TGTGCCAGCAGGGACTCGGGACAGCTAAACACCATATATTTT.

The rearrangement links TRBV10-3 to TRBJ2-5, with TRBD1 matching 10 bases. Germline loops: CDR1 ENHRY, CDR2 SYGVKD. The ends lost 8 bases at V and 3 bases at J; junction bases unmatched: 3. CDR3 length: 13 amino acids. The chain's CDR3 is CAISGTGEETQYF. The CDR3 coding sequence is TGTGCCATCTCCGGGACAGGGGAAGAGACCCAGTACTTC.

This clonotype was counted a few times. For the CDR3, the DNA is TGCAGCGTTGGAGACAGGGTCGGAGAGACCCAGTACTTC. Its translation is CSVGDRVGETQYF. V is TRBV29-1 and J is TRBJ2-5; 7 positions agree with TRBD1. Unmatched junction bases numbered 6, after V lost 4 bases and J lost 4 bases. CDR3 length: 13 amino acids. Per the germline V gene, CDR1 is SQVTM and CDR2 is ANQGSEA.

The gene calls are TRBV7-6 and TRBJ2-3; 9 nucleotides align to TRBD2. Germline V gives CDR1 SGHVS, CDR2 FNYEAQ. Losses at the gene ends were 1 base for V and 1 base for J; bases not matched to a gene: 3. This CDR3 comprises 16 residues. CDR3 nucleotides: TGTGCCAGCAGCTTAGTGGTAGCGGGGGGCACAGATACGCAGTATTTT. Translating gives CASSLVVAGGTDTQYF.

The chain uses TRBV5-1 and TRBJ2-7, with D maybe TRBD2 (7 bases). CDR1 is SGHRS and CDR2 is YFSETQ in the germline V gene. This CDR3 spans 15 amino acids. Trimming took 2 bases from V and 0 from J, leaving 12 bases between them. The CDR3 DNA sequence: TGCGCCAGCAGCTTAAGGGGGGGGAGCTCCTACGAGCAGTACTTC. This codes for CASSLRGGSSYEQYF.

The genes are TRBV2 and TRBJ1-1; weak D call: TRBD1 (5 bases). In germline, CDR1 is SNHLY, CDR2 FYNNEI. The length of the CDR3 is 11 residues. Between the trimmed V and J ends, which lost 6 bases and 11 bases, there was a span of 13 bases. The CDR3 spells CASRQSGLAFF. The DNA for the CDR3 is TGTGCCAGCAGACAATCAGGGTTGGCTTTCTTT.